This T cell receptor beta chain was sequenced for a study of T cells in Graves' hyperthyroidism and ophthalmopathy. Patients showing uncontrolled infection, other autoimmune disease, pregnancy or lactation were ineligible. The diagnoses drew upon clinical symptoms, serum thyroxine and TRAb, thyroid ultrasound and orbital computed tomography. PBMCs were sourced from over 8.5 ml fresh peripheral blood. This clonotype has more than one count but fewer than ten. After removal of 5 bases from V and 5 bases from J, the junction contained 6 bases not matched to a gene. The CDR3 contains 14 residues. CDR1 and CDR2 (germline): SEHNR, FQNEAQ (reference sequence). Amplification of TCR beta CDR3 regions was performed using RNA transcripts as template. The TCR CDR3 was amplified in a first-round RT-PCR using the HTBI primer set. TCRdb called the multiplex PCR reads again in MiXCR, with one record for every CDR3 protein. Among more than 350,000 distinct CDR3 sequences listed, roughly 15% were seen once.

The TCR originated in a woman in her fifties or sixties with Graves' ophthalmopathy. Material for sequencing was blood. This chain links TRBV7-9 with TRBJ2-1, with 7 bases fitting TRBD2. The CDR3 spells CASSERSGNNEQFF. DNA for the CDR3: TGTGCCAGCAGCGAGAGGAGCGGGAACAATGAGCAGTTCTTC. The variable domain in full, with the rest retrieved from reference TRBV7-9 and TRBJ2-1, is DTGVSQNPRHKITKRGQNVTFRCDPISEHNRLYWYRQTLGQGPEFLTYFQNEAQLEKSRLLSDRFSAERPKGSFSTLEIQRTEQGDSAMYLCASSERSGNNEQFFGPGTRLTVL.